These T cell receptor beta chains were read from a single sample in a study of shared clonotypes between healthy human individuals. Using immunoSEQ multiplex PCR, the repertoire was profiled, and TCRdb retains in-frame clones only, with some absent. The sample lists 90,000 to 150,000 clones, 68% occurring once. Sequencing input: memory CD8+ T cells sorted from blood. These receptor sequences come from a woman in her thirties in good health. Each CDR3 is given with its conserved first and last residue. D genes are given only for firm matches. Clone size is shown for a subset of rows, as once, few, many or a class of expanded clone.

DNA | CDR3 | J | length | size | D | V
TGCGCCAGCAGCTTTGGACAGGGGGAGACCCAGTACTTC | CASSFGQGETQYF | TRBJ2-5 | 13 | - | TRBD1 | TRBV5-1
TGTGCCAGCAGCATCCTCGGACAGGGCGGCTATGGCTACACCTTC | CASSILGQGGYGYTF | TRBJ1-2 | 15 | - | TRBD1 | TRBV7-4
TGTGCCAGCGGCCAGTTTATAAATGAGCAGTTCTTC | CASGQFINEQFF | TRBJ2-1 | 12 | many | - | TRBV6-6
TGTGCCAGCAGCGGACGGGAGTGGATCCCCCAAGAGACCCAGTACTTC | CASSGREWIPQETQYF | TRBJ2-5 | 16 | few | - | TRBV7-2
TGTGCCAGCAGCGTAGACGGGACAAAAAAAATACTGTTTTTT | CASSVDGTKKILFF | TRBJ1-4 | 14 | - | - | TRBV9
TGTGCCAGCCCTGACAGGTACCAAGAGACCCAGTACTTC | CASPDRYQETQYF | TRBJ2-5 | 13 | - | - | TRBV2
TGTGCCATCCCAAGGATACAGGGGGCTAACACCGGGGAGCTGTTTTTT | CAIPRIQGANTGELFF | TRBJ2-2 | 16 | - | TRBD1 | TRBV10-3
TGTGCCATCCATCTGGGGCCTAATCAGCCCCAGCATTTT | CAIHLGPNQPQHF | TRBJ1-5 | 13 | many | - | TRBV28
TGTGCCAGCAGCCCCAGCCGGACCGATATCCCCGGCTACACCTTC | CASSPSRTDIPGYTF | TRBJ1-2 | 15 | once | - | TRBV11-2
TGTGCCAGCAGCCAGTACCAAGAGACCCAGTACTTC | CASSQYQETQYF | TRBJ2-5 | 12 | - | - | TRBV7-8
TGTGCCAGCAGCCAAACCGGGACTAGGGAGTACGGGGAGCTGTTTTTT | CASSQTGTREYGELFF | TRBJ2-2 | 16 | - | TRBD2 | TRBV7-9
TGTGCCAGCAGCTTGGGAAACCCAGGGATGAACACTGAAGCTTTCTTT | CASSLGNPGMNTEAFF | TRBJ1-1 | 16 | - | - | TRBV5-6
TGTGCCAGCAGTTTCAGGGGGCCTGGATCCGTGCAGTACTTC | CASSFRGPGSVQYF | TRBJ2-7 | 14 | - | TRBD1 | TRBV6-5
TGTGCCAGCAGCCGCTCCCGGACAGGGATCAATCAGCCCCAGCATTTT | CASSRSRTGINQPQHF | TRBJ1-5 | 16 | - | TRBD1 | TRBV7-8
TGTGCCAGCAGTCCCCTGGGGGGGTTGATCGACGAGCAGTACTTC | CASSPLGGLIDEQYF | TRBJ2-7 | 15 | few | TRBD2 | TRBV2
TGTGCCAGCAGCCAAGGACCCGATAGCAATCAGCCCCAGCATTTT | CASSQGPDSNQPQHF | TRBJ1-5 | 15 | - | - | TRBV7-8
TGTGCCAGCAGCGTAGACGGGACAGGGTTGCGTACGCAGTATTTT | CASSVDGTGLRTQYF | TRBJ2-3 | 15 | once | TRBD1 | TRBV9
TGTGCCAGCAGCCTTCGACTAGCGGGAGGCGCGCAGTACTTC | CASSLRLAGGAQYF | TRBJ2-7 | 14 | - | TRBD2 | TRBV14
TGCGCCAGCAGCAAAACAGGGGGTATAGAGACCCAGTACTTC | CASSKTGGIETQYF | TRBJ2-5 | 14 | - | TRBD1 | TRBV5-1
TGTGCCAGCAGCCAAGTCGGTAGTGATGGCTACACCTTC | CASSQVGSDGYTF | TRBJ1-2 | 13 | - | - | TRBV4-2
TGTGCCAGCAGCCCATCTCCCACCACAGGGGTGAGCACCGGGGAGCTGTTTTTT | CASSPSPTTGVSTGELFF | TRBJ2-2 | 18 | - | TRBD1 | TRBV28
TGTGCCAGCAGCTTAGATGGGTCCGGGAATCAGCCCCAGCATTTT | CASSLDGSGNQPQHF | TRBJ1-5 | 15 | - | - | TRBV11-3